This TCR beta chain was recovered during a study of shared clonotypes between healthy human individuals. The assay was immunoSEQ multiplex PCR, and TCRdb's table has in-frame clones only and misses some. Among some 2 million clones listed, 85% to 95% were seen once. Whole-study results and caveats: Among donors, sharing of clonotypes was expected to be affected by sequencing depth.

The CDR3 is made up of 14 amino acids. From germline, CDR1 is KGHSH and CDR2 LQKENI. V shed 3 bases and J 14 bases; nucleotides not matched to a gene: 7. A word on this clone: The antigen is unknown.

The TCR was taken from a man between 18 and 29 years old in good health. The rearrangement links TRBV18 to TRBJ1-6, with 10 bases fitting TRBD1. The sequencing sample was made of naive CD4+ T cells sorted from blood. The subset is: CD45RA+ positively selected. The CDR3 loop is CASSPGQGFSALHF. Written as DNA, the CDR3 is TGTGCCAGCTCACCGGGACAGGGGTTTTCGGCCCTCCACTTT. Together with reference TRBV18 and TRBJ1-6, the CDR3 gives the full variable domain: NAGVMQNPRHLVRRRGQEARLRCSPMKGHSHVYWYRQLPEEGLKFMVYLQKENIIDESGMPKERFSAEFPKEGPSILRIQQVVRGDSAAYFCASSPGQGFSALHFGNGTRLTVT.